The 19 T cell receptor beta chains presented below share a single source sample, sequenced in a study of cytomegalovirus exposure and HLA in healthy donors. Researchers ran the PCR with 60 Vbeta and 13 Jbeta primers. Measured with immunoSEQ multiplex PCR; TCRdb has only the in-frame clones, and not every one. This repertoire includes approximately 110,000 clones. The sample consisted of PBMCs. The receptor set was obtained from a man aged 25-40 years in good health and CMV-seronegative.

The J gene is TRBJ2-7, the V gene TRBV6-5; 9 bases are a match to TRBD1. CDR1 MNHEY and CDR2 SVGAGI come from the germline V gene. The CDR3 consists of 12 residues. V lost 5 bases to trimming and J lost 10 bases; unmatched junction nucleotides: 6. The chain's CDR3 is CASSAGQGRQYF. The CDR3 DNA is TGTGCCAGCAGTGCGGGACAGGGAAGACAGTACTTC.

The rearrangement links TRBV6-1 to TRBJ2-3, with 7 bases that match TRBD2. Germline values: CDR1 MNHNS, CDR2 SASEGT. V shed 5 bases, J shed 1 base, and the junction held 3 bases outside the gene matches. This CDR3 is 14 amino acids long. The CDR3 loop reads CASSLSGGTDTQYF. CDR3 coding DNA: TGTGCCAGCAGTCTGAGCGGGGGCACAGATACGCAGTATTTT.

CDR3 protein: CASSSLKTGGGYGYTF. CDR3 DNA: TGTGCCAGCAGCTCCCTAAAGACAGGGGGGGGGTATGGCTACACCTTC. This chain connects TRBV7-2 to TRBJ1-2, with TRBD1 matching 9 bases. After removal of 4 bases from V and 5 bases from J, the junction contained 11 bases not matched to a gene. The germline CDR1 and CDR2 sequences are SGHTA and FQGNSA. The CDR3 contains 16 residues.

V usage is TRBV30 and J usage is TRBJ2-7, with 11 bases matching TRBD2. The CDR3 length is 15 residues. Unmatched junction bases numbered 5, after V lost 1 base and J lost 3 bases. CDR1 GTSNPN and CDR2 SVGIG come from the germline V gene (reference sequence). In DNA, the CDR3 is TGTGCCTGGAGTGCGGGACTAGCGGACAACTACGAGCAGTACTTC. This codes for CAWSAGLADNYEQYF.

The J gene is TRBJ2-7, the V gene TRBV6-5, with TRBD1 as a possible D gene (6 bases). Trimming pared 2 bases from V and 5 bases from J, leaving 16 bases between. Germline V gene data show CDR1 as MNHEY and CDR2 as SVGAGI. The CDR3 is made up of 15 amino acids. As DNA, the CDR3 is TGTGCCAGCAGTTACCGCCCCCGGGACATCCACGAGCAGTACTTC. Translated, it gives CASSYRPRDIHEQYF.

This chain joins TRBV5-4 and TRBJ1-1, with D maybe TRBD1 (6 bases). The V end was cut by 3 bases, the J end by 1 base, with 10 bases between. CDR3 length: 14 residues. Germline values: CDR1 SGHNT, CDR2 YYREEE (reference sequence). The CDR3 bases are TGTGCCAGCAGCTCCGACAGGCGGAACACTGAAGCTTTCTTT. Protein: CASSSDRRNTEAFF.

The gene calls are TRBV7-8 and TRBJ2-1; 13 bases are shared with TRBD2. This CDR3 is built from 15 residues. Germline trimming cut 5 bases from V and 10 bases from J; bases unmatched to any gene: 8. Germline V gives CDR1 SGHVS, CDR2 FQNEAQ. Here the CDR3 reads CASSLWTSGRREQFF. The DNA of the CDR3 is TGTGCCAGCAGCCTCTGGACTAGCGGGAGAAGAGAGCAGTTCTTC.

The chain recombines TRBV27 with TRBJ2-3; 9 bases are a match to TRBD1. The V segment lost 3 bases and the J segment 0 bases; nucleotides outside the gene matches: 13. The CDR3 spans 19 residues. CDR1 is MNHEY and CDR2 is SMNVEV in the germline V gene (reference sequence). CDR3: CASSFSIGTGRFSTDTQYF. The CDR3 DNA reads as TGTGCCAGCAGTTTCTCCATCGGGACAGGGCGGTTTAGCACAGATACGCAGTATTTT.

The chain carries TRBV30 and TRBJ2-3, with 12 bases that match TRBD2. CDR3 size: 20 residues. The junction had 14 bases not matched to a gene; V was cut back by 1 base and J by 0 bases. In germline, CDR1 is GTSNPN, CDR2 SVGIG (reference sequence). In DNA form, the CDR3 reads TGTGCCTGGAGTGGGGTTGGGACTAGCGGGCATTCCTTTAGCACAGATACGCAGTATTTT. It codes for CAWSGVGTSGHSFSTDTQYF.

The genes are TRBV5-4 and TRBJ2-5; 9 positions match TRBD1. The J call is uncertain, as TRBJ2-7 better fits the DNA end. This CDR3 comprises 16 residues. CDR1 is SGHNT and CDR2 is YYREEE in the germline V gene (reference sequence). The CDR3: CASSANTGTGTYEQYF. CDR3 nucleotides: TGTGCCAGCAGCGCAAATACCGGGACAGGGACATACGAGCAGTACTTC.

The chain recombines TRBV4-1 with TRBJ2-7; a weak D match, TRBD1 (6 bases). This CDR3 is built from 13 residues. Germline V gene data show CDR1 as MGHRA and CDR2 as YSYEKL. V was trimmed by 1 base and J by 6 bases, leaving 10 bases between them. CDR3 sequence: CASSQVQGLEQYF. Written as DNA, the CDR3 is TGCGCCAGCAGCCAAGTTCAGGGGCTCGAGCAGTACTTC.

The genes are TRBV6-7 and TRBJ2-7; tentatively, D is TRBD1 (6 bases). TRBV6-7 is an ORF, with its function uncertain. The length of the CDR3 is 16 residues. Deletions cut 2 bases from V and 2 bases from J, with 16 bases between. The CDR3 loop is CASSYQIGTLTYEQYF. The CDR3, as DNA: TGTGCCAGCAGTTACCAGATCGGGACACTAACCTACGAGCAGTACTTC.

The chain has TRBV4-2 and TRBJ2-3; D gene uncertain. The germline V gene encodes CDR1 LGHNA and CDR2 YNFKEQ. The CDR3 runs 14 residues. With 0 bases removed from V and 4 bases from J, the gap between germline ends came to 8 bases. CDR3 residues: CASSQDSESDTQYF. CDR3 in DNA: TGTGCCAGCAGCCAAGATTCGGAGTCAGATACGCAGTATTTT.

The V gene is TRBV30, the J gene TRBJ1-6; 8 bases map to TRBD1. J lost 5 bases, V lost 2 bases, and 5 bases had no gene match. This CDR3 spans 15 amino acids. The germline V gene has CDR1 GTSNPN and CDR2 SVGIG (reference sequence). The CDR3 here is CAWSRTGSDNSPLHF. The DNA for the CDR3 is TGTGCCTGGAGTAGGACAGGGTCGGATAATTCACCCCTCCACTTT.

The chain carries TRBV30 and TRBJ2-1; no firm D call. CDR1 and CDR2 (germline): GTSNPN, SVGIG (reference sequence). This CDR3 region has 11 residues. V dropped 2 bases and J dropped 5 bases, with 4 bases sitting between them. This CDR3 is CAWSPDNEQFF. The CDR3 bases are TGTGCCTGGAGTCCCGACAATGAGCAGTTCTTC.

The rearrangement links TRBV28 to TRBJ2-7; 11 bases fit TRBD2. Losses at the gene ends were 6 bases for V and 0 bases for J; bases not matched to a gene: 4. Germline V CDR1 and CDR2: MDHEN, SYDVKM. The CDR3 is made up of 15 amino acids. The CDR3 sequence is CASRTTSGSSYEQYF. The CDR3 region has the DNA TGTGCCAGCAGGACCACTAGCGGGAGCTCCTACGAGCAGTACTTC.

The chain joins TRBV30 to TRBJ1-4, with D uncertain. CDR1 and CDR2 from the germline V gene are GTSNPN and SVGIG (reference sequence). CDR3 size: 13 residues. Trimming took 5 bases from V and 0 from J, leaving 7 bases between them. CDR3 nucleotides: TGTGCCTGGGACCGGGCAACTAATGAAAAACTGTTTTTT. Its protein is CAWDRATNEKLFF.

This chain connects TRBV19 to TRBJ2-1; 7 bases are shared with TRBD2. The CDR3 spans 17 residues. After removal of 3 bases from V and 7 bases from J, the junction contained 15 bases not matched to a gene. CDR1 and CDR2 from the germline V gene are LNHDA and SQIVND (reference sequence). The DNA for the CDR3 is TGTGCCAGTAGTATGGGGGGAGGGACGGCTCGTTTTAATGAGCAGTTCTTC. Its protein is CASSMGGGTARFNEQFF.

The genes are TRBV2 and TRBJ1-2; D perhaps matches TRBD1 (5 bases). CDR3 length equals 14 residues. V was clipped by 6 bases and J by 5 bases, with 16 bases between them. Germline lookup yields CDR1 SNHLY and CDR2 FYNNEI. The CDR3 DNA is TGTGCCAGCAGAACCAGGGCCGCCGGGTATGGCTACACCTTC. This gives the protein CASRTRAAGYGYTF.